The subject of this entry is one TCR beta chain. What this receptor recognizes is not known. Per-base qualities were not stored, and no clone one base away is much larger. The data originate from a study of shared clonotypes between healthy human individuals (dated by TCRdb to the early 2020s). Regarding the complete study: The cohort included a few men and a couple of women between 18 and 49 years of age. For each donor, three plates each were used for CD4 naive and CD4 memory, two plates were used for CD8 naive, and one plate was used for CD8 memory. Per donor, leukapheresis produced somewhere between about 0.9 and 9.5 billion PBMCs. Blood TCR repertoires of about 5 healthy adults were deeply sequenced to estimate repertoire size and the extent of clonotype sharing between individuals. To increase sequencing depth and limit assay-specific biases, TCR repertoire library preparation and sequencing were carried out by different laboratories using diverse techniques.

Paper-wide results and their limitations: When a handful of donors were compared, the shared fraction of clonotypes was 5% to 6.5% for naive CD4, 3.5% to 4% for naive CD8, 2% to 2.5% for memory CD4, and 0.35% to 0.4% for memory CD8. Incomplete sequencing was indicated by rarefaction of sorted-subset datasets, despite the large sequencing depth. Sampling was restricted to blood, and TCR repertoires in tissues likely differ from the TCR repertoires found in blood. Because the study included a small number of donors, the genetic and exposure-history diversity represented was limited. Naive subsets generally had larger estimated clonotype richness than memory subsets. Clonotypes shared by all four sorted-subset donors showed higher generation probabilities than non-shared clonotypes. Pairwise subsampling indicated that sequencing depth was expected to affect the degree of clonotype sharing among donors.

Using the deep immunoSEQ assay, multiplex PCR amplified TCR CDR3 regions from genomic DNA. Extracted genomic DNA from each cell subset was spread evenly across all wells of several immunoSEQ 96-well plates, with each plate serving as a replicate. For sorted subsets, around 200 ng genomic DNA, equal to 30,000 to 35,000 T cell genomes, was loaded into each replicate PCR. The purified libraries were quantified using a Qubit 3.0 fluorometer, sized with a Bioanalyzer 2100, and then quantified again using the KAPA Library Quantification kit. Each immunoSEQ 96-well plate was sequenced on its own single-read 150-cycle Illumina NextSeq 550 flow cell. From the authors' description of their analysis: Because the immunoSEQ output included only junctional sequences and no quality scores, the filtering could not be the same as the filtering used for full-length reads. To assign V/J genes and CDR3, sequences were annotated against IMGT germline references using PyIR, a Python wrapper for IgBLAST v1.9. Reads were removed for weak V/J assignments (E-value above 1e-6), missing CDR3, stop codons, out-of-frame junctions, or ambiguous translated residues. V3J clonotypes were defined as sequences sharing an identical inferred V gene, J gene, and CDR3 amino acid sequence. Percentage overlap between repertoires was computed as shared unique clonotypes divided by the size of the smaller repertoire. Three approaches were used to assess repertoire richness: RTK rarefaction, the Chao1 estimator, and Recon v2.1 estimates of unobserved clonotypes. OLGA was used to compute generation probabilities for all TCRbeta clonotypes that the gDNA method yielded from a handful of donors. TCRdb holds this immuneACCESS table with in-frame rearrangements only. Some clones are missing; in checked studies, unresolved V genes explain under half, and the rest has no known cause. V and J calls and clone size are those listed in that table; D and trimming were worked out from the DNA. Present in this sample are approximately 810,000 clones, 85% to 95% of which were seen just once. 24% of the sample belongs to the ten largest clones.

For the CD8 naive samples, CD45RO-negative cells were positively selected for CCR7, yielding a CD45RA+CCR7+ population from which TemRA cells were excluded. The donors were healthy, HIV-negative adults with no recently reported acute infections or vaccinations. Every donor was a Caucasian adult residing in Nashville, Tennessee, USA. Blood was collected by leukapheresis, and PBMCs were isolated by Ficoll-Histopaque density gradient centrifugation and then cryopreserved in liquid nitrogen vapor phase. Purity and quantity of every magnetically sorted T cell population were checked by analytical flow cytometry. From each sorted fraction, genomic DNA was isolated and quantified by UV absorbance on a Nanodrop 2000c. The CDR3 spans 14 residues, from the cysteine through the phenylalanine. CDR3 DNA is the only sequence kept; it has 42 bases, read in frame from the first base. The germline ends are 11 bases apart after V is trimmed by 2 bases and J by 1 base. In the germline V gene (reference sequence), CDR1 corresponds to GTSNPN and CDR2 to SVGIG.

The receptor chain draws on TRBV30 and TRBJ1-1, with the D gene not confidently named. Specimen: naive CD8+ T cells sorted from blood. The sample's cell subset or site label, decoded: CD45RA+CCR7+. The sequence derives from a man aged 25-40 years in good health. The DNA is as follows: TGTGCCTGGAGTTGGATTTTGGGGAACACTGAAGCTTTCTTT. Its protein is CAWSWILGNTEAFF.